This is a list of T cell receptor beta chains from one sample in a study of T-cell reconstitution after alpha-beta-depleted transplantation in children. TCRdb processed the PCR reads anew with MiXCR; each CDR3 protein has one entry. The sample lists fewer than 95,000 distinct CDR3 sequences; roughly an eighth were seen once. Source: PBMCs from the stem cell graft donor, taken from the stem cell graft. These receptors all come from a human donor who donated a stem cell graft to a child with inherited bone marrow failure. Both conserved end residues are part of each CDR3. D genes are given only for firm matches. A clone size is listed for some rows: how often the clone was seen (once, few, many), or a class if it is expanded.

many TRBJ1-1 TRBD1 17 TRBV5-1 CASSLTGQGDMNTEAFF TGCGCCAGCAGCTTGACGGGACAGGGGGACATGAACACTGAAGCTTTCTTT
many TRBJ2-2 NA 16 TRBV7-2 CASSTVGTANTGELFF TGTGCCAGCAGCACCGTAGGGACGGCGAACACCGGGGAGCTGTTTTTT
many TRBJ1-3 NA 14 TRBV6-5 CASSYGMPGNTIYF TGTGCCAGCAGTTACGGCATGCCGGGAAACACCATATATTTT
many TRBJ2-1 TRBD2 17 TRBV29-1 CSVEDSGLAGGPDEQFF TGCAGCGTTGAAGATAGCGGGCTAGCGGGAGGGCCGGATGAGCAGTTCTTC
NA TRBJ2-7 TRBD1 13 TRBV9 CASSGMTGGEQYF TGTGCCAGCAGTGGGATGACAGGGGGCGAGCAGTACTTC
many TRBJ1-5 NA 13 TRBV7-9 CASSDGHNQPQHF TGTGCCAGCAGCGACGGCCACAATCAGCCCCAGCATTTT
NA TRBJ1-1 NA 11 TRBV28 CASSLTAEAFF TGTGCCAGCAGTTTAACGGCTGAAGCTTTCTTT
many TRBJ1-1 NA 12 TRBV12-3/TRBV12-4 CASSLRFTEAFF TGTGCCAGCAGCCTCAGATTCACTGAAGCTTTCTTT
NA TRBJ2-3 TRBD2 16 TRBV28 CASSLLYSTSSDTQYF TGTGCCAGCAGTTTACTTTACTCGACTAGCTCAGATACGCAGTATTTT
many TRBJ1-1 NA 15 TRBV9 CASSAGGWGNTEAFF TGTGCCAGCAGCGCGGGGGGGTGGGGAAACACTGAAGCTTTCTTT
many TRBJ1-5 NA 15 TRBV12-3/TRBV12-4 CASSLSDSYGQPQHF TGTGCCAGCAGTTTATCGGACAGCTACGGACAGCCCCAGCATTTT
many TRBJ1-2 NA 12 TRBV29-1 CSAAMSWYGYTF TGCAGCGCCGCTATGAGTTGGTATGGCTACACCTTC
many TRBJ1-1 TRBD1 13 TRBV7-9 CASSPQGGTEAFF TGTGCCAGCAGCCCGCAGGGGGGAACTGAAGCTTTCTTT
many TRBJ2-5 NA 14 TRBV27 CASSFRPTGETQYF TGTGCCAGCAGTTTCAGACCAACCGGGGAGACCCAGTACTTC
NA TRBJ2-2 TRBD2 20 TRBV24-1 CATSDVPGLAGGPNTGELFF TGTGCCACCAGTGACGTACCGGGACTAGCGGGAGGGCCTAACACCGGGGAGCTGTTTTTT
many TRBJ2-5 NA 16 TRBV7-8 CASSLGGLRGQETQYF TGTGCCAGCAGCTTAGGGGGACTCAGAGGGCAAGAGACCCAGTACTTC
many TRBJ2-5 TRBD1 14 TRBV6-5 CASSAGTGMETQYF TGTGCCAGCAGCGCCGGGACAGGGATGGAGACCCAGTACTTC
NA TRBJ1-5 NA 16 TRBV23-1 CASSRQGPSEGQPQHF TGCGCCAGCAGTCGTCAGGGGCCCTCGGAGGGTCAGCCCCAGCATTTT
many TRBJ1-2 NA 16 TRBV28 CASSVVFGPSNYGYTF TGTGCCAGCAGCGTGGTTTTCGGCCCTTCTAACTATGGCTACACCTTC
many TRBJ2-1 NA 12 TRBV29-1 CSVVGGANEQFF TGCAGCGTTGTTGGCGGAGCCAATGAGCAGTTCTTC
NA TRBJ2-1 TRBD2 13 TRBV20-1 CSAPGLAVCEQFF TGCAGTGCGCCGGGACTAGCGGTGTGTGAGCAGTTCTTC
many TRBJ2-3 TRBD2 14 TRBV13 CASSLSLASDTQYF TGTGCCAGCAGCTTATCACTAGCGTCGGATACGCAGTATTTT
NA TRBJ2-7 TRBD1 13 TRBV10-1 CASDRQGNCEQYF TGCGCCAGCGATAGACAGGGGAACTGCGAGCAGTACTTC
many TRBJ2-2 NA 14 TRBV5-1 CASSLTGNTGELFF TGCGCCAGCAGCTTGACAGGGAACACCGGGGAGCTGTTTTTT
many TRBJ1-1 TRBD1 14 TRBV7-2 CASSFRTGGNEAFF TGTGCCAGCAGCTTCCGGACAGGGGGCAACGAAGCTTTCTTT
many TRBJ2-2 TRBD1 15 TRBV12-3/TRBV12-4 CASRKGDRDTGELFF TGTGCCAGCCGAAAAGGGGACAGAGACACCGGGGAGCTGTTTTTT
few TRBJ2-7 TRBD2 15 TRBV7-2 CASSLSTSGATKQYF TGTGCCAGCAGCCTGTCGACTAGCGGGGCTACGAAGCAGTACTTC
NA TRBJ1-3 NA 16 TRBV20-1 CSARDFGVFSGNTIYF TGCAGTGCTAGAGATTTCGGGGTTTTCTCTGGAAACACCATATATTTT
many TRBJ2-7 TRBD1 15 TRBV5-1 CASAAGTGISYEQYF TGCGCCAGCGCCGCCGGGACAGGGATCTCCTACGAGCAGTACTTC
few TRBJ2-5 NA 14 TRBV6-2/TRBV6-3 CASSSGAYQETQYF TGTGCCAGCAGTTCCGGGGCCTACCAAGAGACCCAGTACTTC
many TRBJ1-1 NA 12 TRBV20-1 CSATAGEAEAFF TGCAGTGCTACCGCGGGTGAGGCTGAAGCTTTCTTT
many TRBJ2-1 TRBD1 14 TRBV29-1 CSVERDRRYNEQFF TGCAGCGTTGAACGGGACAGGCGCTACAATGAGCAGTTCTTC
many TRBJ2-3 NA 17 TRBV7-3 CASSSKGLFPSTDTQYF TGTGCCAGCAGCTCAAAGGGCCTATTCCCTAGCACAGATACGCAGTATTTT
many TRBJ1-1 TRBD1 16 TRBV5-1 CASSLGRTGLNTEAFF TGCGCCAGCAGCTTGGGACGGACAGGGTTGAACACTGAAGCTTTCTTT
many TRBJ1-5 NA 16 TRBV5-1 CASSLGGLSRDQPQHF TGCGCCAGCAGCTTGGGGGGCCTCTCGAGGGATCAGCCCCAGCATTTT
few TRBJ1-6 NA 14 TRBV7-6 CASSLYGNGSPLHF TGTGCCAGCAGCTTATATGGCAATGGTTCACCCCTCCACTTT
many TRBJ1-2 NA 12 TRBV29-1 CSVYREDYGYTF TGCAGCGTTTACAGGGAAGACTATGGCTACACCTTC
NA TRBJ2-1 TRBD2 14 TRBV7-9 CASSFGTIYNEQFF TGTGCCAGCAGCTTCGGGACTATTTACAATGAGCAGTTCTTC
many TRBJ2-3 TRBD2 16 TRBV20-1 CSARDVTSGGTDTQYF TGCAGTGCTAGAGATGTAACTAGCGGGGGCACAGATACGCAGTATTTT
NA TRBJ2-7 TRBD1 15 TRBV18 CASSPIPGQGYEQYF TGTGCCAGCTCACCAATCCCGGGACAGGGTTACGAGCAGTACTTC
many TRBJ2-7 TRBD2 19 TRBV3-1 CASSQDLVVGLAGNYEQYF TGTGCCAGCAGCCAAGATCTAGTTGTGGGCCTAGCGGGAAACTACGAGCAGTACTTC